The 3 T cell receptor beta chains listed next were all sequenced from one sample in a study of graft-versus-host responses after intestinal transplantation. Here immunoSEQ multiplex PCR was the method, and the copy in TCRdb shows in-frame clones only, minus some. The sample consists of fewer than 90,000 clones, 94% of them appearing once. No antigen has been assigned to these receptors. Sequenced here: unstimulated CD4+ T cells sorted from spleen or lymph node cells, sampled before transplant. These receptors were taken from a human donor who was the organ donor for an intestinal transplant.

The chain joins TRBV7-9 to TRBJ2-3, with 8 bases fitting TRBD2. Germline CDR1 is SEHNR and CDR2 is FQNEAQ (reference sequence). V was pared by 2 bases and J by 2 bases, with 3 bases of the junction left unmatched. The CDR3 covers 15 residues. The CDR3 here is CASSLSGLVTDTQYF. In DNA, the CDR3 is TGTGCCAGCAGCTTATCGGGACTAGTCACAGATACGCAGTATTTT.

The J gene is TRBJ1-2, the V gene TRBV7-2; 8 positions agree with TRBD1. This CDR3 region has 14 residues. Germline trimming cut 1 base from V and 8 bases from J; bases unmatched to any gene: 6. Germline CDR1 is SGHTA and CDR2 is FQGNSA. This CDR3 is CASSLEPRGRGYTF. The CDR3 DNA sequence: TGTGCCAGCAGCTTAGAACCCAGGGGGCGAGGCTACACCTTC.

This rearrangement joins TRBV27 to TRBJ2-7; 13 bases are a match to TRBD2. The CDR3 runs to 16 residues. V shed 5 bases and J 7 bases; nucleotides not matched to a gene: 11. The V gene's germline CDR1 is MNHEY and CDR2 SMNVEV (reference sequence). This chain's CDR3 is CASSTRLAGGTSEQYF. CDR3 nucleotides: TGTGCCAGCAGTACCCGACTAGCGGGGGGCACGAGTGAGCAGTACTTC.